The source of this T cell receptor beta chain is a study of blood T cells in healthy people across ages. A J-beta primer mix and a sample-barcoded 5' primer were used in a second PCR of roughly 7 to 12 cycles. Every cDNA molecule bore a tag from a template-switch adaptor containing 12 random nucleotides. TCRdb called the 5' RACE reads again in MiXCR, with one record for every CDR3 protein. The sample holds fewer than 900,000 distinct CDR3 sequences, about 37% seen once. Study observations and caveats: Because sorting was not performed, PBMCs prevented conclusive naive versus antigen-experienced comparison.

The CDR3 has 13 residues. Germline CDR1 LGHNA, CDR2 YSLEER. The trim removed 4 bases at V and 8 bases at J, leaving 5 bases unmatched. A note on this clonotype: Its target is not known.

The TCR originated in a man aged 18 to 30 in good health. The sequenced sample consisted of blood. The chain has TRBV4-3 and TRBJ2-1; 7 nucleotides align to TRBD1. The CDR3 sequence: CASSPWTGDEQFF. The DNA of the CDR3 is TGCGCCAGCAGCCCCTGGACAGGCGATGAGCAGTTCTTC.